This record concerns one TCR beta chain sequence. The data were taken from a study of blood T cell repertoires in COVID-19. For the study at large: From the United States, Italy and Spain came samples of acute and convalescent COVID-19. PBMCs, B-cell-depleted T cells, or T cells were the source of the cDNA or gDNA that made up the material.

Authors' processing steps: From reference gene primer amplification, estimates of nucleated cell counts were derived. Profiling relied on immunoSEQ multiplex PCR, and the TCRdb table lists in-frame clones only, not all of them. V and J calls and clone size are given by that table; D and trimming were obtained from the DNA. This sample yields hundreds of thousands of clones, of which around 80% are seen a single time; about 2% belongs to the top ten. V shed 2 bases and J 2 bases; nucleotides not matched to a gene: 4. The germline V gene encodes CDR1 MNHEY and CDR2 SVGEGT. The CDR3 loop spans 16 amino acids.

Sequencing was carried out using peripheral blood. The chain recombines TRBV6-2 or TRBV6-3 with TRBJ1-5, with 9 nucleotides matching TRBD1. The sequence was collected from a woman of 80 years or more with acute or convalescent COVID-19. CDR3 sequence reads: CASSYGGDRGNQPQHF. The DNA for the CDR3 is TGTGCCAGCAGTTACGGTGGGGACAGGGGCAATCAGCCCCAGCATTTT.